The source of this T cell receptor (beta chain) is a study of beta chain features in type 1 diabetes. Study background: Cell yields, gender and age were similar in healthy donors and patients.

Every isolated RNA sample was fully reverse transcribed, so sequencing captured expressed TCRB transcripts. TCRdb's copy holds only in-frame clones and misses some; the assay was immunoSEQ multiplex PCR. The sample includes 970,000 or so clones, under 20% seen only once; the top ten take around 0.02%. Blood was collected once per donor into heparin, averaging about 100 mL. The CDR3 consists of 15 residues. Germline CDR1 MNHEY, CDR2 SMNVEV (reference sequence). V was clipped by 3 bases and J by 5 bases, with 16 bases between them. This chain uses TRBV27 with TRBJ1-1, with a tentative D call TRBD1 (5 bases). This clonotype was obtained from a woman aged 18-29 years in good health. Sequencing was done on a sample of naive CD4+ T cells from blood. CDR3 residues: CASSFLKGLGTEAFF. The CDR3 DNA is TGTGCCAGCAGTTTTCTAAAGGGGTTGGGGACTGAAGCTTTCTTT.